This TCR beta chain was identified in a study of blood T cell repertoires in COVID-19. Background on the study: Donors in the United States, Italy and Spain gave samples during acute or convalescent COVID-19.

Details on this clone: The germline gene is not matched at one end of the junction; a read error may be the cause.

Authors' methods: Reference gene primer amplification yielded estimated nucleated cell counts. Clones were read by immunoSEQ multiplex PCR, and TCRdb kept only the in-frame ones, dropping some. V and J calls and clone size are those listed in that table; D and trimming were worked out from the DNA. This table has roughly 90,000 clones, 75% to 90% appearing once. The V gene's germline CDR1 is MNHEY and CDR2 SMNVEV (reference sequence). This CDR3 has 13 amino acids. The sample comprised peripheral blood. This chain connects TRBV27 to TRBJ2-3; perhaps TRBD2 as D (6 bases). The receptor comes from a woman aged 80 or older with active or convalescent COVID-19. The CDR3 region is CATSFAGTDTQYF. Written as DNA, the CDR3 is TGTGCCACCAGTTTTGCGGGAACGGATACGCAGTATTTT.